The rows below give T cell receptor beta chains drawn from one sample of a study of cytomegalovirus exposure and HLA in healthy donors. Only in-frame clones appear in the TCRdb table, and some are missing; sequencing was by immunoSEQ multiplex PCR. The data show about 170,000 clones, with around 82% seen just once and about 0.39% held by the top ten. Sequencing was carried out using PBMCs. Source of these receptors: a boy aged 2 to 10 in good health and CMV-seronegative. The CDR3 runs from the conserved cysteine through the conserved F or W. The D gene is left open where the match is weak. Size tells how often a clone was seen (once, few, many) or the class of an expanded clone, and some rows leave it out.

>TRBV10-3|TRBJ1-3|-|TRBD1
CAISLSGTGGFSSGNTIYF
TGTGCCATCAGTTTATCCGGGACAGGGGGTTTCTCTTCTGGAAACACCATATATTTT
>TRBV15|TRBJ1-1|-|-
CATSRTSEDTEAFF
TGTGCCACCAGCAGGACTTCAGAGGACACTGAAGCTTTCTTT
>TRBV5-4|TRBJ2-1|few|-
CASSLSTSGLGEQFF
TGTGCCAGCAGCTTGTCTACTAGTGGGTTGGGCGAGCAGTTCTTC
>TRBV13|TRBJ1-1|-|TRBD1
CANLGFDRANTEAFF
TGTGCCAACCTAGGATTCGACAGGGCGAACACTGAAGCTTTCTTT
>TRBV7-9|TRBJ2-2|-|-
CASSGGTNTGELFF
TGTGCCAGCAGCGGGGGGACGAACACCGGGGAGCTGTTTTTT
>TRBV10-2|TRBJ1-5|-|TRBD1
CASGRDRPNQPQHF
TGCGCCAGCGGACGGGACAGGCCAAATCAGCCCCAGCATTTT
>TRBV4-1|TRBJ2-6|-|-
CASSHLGLADLSGANVLTF
TGCGCCAGCAGCCACCTTGGATTAGCGGACCTATCTGGGGCCAACGTCCTGACTTTC
>TRBV4-2|TRBJ2-7|-|-
CASSQGRTVYDYEQYF
TGTGCCAGCAGCCAAGGACGGACAGTTTATGACTACGAGCAGTACTTC
>TRBV7-2|TRBJ2-5|-|-
CASSEAAGYSFPETQYF
TGTGCCAGCAGCGAGGCGGCGGGCTACAGCTTCCCTGAGACCCAGTACTTC
>TRBV5-1|TRBJ1-4|-|-
CASSLDEGSNEKLFF
TGCGCCAGCAGCTTGGATGAGGGATCTAATGAAAAACTGTTTTTT
>TRBV7-3|TRBJ2-7|-|-
CASSSTAGREQYF
TGTGCCAGCAGCTCGACTGCAGGGCGTGAGCAGTACTTC
>TRBV4-1|TRBJ1-1|-|TRBD1
CASSLSPGQRSEKRNTEAFF
TGCGCCAGCAGCTTATCTCCGGGACAGCGATCGGAGAAGAGGAACACTGAAGCTTTCTTT
>TRBV29-1|TRBJ2-5|-|TRBD2
CSVYGLAETQYF
TGCAGCGTTTACGGACTAGCAGAGACCCAGTACTTC
>TRBV5-1|TRBJ2-2|-|-
CASSVAGGTGTGELFF
TGCGCCAGCAGCGTGGCGGGAGGGACAGGGACCGGGGAGCTGTTTTTT
>TRBV7-9|TRBJ2-7|few|-
CASSLVAGPAYEQYF
TGTGCCAGCAGCTTAGTGGCAGGGCCCGCGTACGAGCAGTACTTC
>TRBV29-1|TRBJ2-7|once|-
CSVELEQTAYEQYF
TGCAGCGTTGAGTTGGAGCAAACGGCCTACGAGCAGTACTTC
>TRBV13|TRBJ2-3|-|-
CASSDFREQSVDTQYF
TGTGCCAGCAGCGACTTCCGGGAGCAATCCGTCGATACGCAGTATTTT
>TRBV9|TRBJ2-1|-|-
CASSVEGAIYNEQFF
TGTGCCAGCAGCGTAGAAGGGGCGATCTACAATGAGCAGTTCTTC
>TRBV7-2|TRBJ2-7|-|-
CASSLSAGRLYEQYF
TGTGCCAGCAGCTTATCTGCGGGCCGGCTCTACGAGCAGTACTTC
>TRBV5-1|TRBJ2-5|-|TRBD1
CASSTRQGAGETQYF
TGCGCCAGCAGCACCCGACAGGGGGCAGGGGAGACCCAGTACTTC
>TRBV5-1|TRBJ1-2|-|TRBD1
CASSGTDRAANYGYTF
TGCGCCAGCAGCGGAACGGACAGGGCCGCTAACTATGGCTACACCTTC
>TRBV15|TRBJ1-1|-|-
CATSREEGDTEAFF
TGTGCCACCAGCAGAGAAGAAGGGGACACTGAAGCTTTCTTT
>TRBV6-1|TRBJ2-3|-|TRBD2
CASTIREVVFDTQYF
TGTGCCAGCACCATACGGGAGGTTGTCTTTGATACGCAGTATTTT
>TRBV12-5|TRBJ2-7|-|TRBD2
CASGLETSWREQYF
TGTGCTAGTGGTTTAGAGACTAGCTGGAGGGAGCAGTACTTC
>TRBV6-5|TRBJ1-1|-|-
CASSYSYTGNTEAFF
TGTGCCAGCAGTTACTCTTATACAGGGAACACTGAAGCTTTCTTT
>TRBV7-6|TRBJ1-5|once|TRBD1
CASSSGQGSQPQHF
TGTGCCAGCAGCTCTGGACAGGGATCTCAGCCCCAGCATTTT
>TRBV6-1|TRBJ2-7|once|TRBD2
CASSELTSGLPYEQYF
TGTGCCAGCAGTGAATTAACTAGCGGGTTGCCCTACGAGCAGTACTTC
>TRBV7-8|TRBJ2-2|-|-
CASSPSSETGELFF
TGTGCCAGCAGCCCATCGTCTGAGACCGGGGAGCTGTTTTTT
>TRBV7-6|TRBJ1-4|-|-
CASSLGHLSVGKLFF
TGTGCCAGCAGCTTAGGGCACCTGAGCGTTGGAAAACTGTTTTTT
>TRBV11-1|TRBJ2-7|-|-
CASSLAVEGFYEQYF
TGTGCCAGCAGCTTAGCCGTGGAGGGATTCTACGAGCAGTACTTC
>TRBV7-7|TRBJ2-7|-|TRBD1
CASSRDRGSHEQYF
TGTGCTAGCAGTCGGGACAGGGGATCACACGAGCAGTACTTC
>TRBV10-2|TRBJ1-1|-|-
CASTGTAGNTEAFF
TGCGCCAGCACGGGCACAGCGGGGAACACTGAAGCTTTCTTT
>TRBV29-1|TRBJ1-1|-|-
CSVENGPDTEAFF
TGCAGCGTTGAAAACGGTCCGGACACTGAAGCTTTCTTT
>TRBV12-5|TRBJ1-5|-|-
CASGGANQPQHF
TGTGCTAGTGGAGGGGCAAATCAGCCCCAGCATTTT
>TRBV7-2|TRBJ1-3|few|-
CASSLPDRPRGNTIYF
TGTGCCAGCAGCTTACCCGACAGGCCGAGAGGAAACACCATATATTTT
>TRBV5-4|TRBJ2-7|once|-
CASSPGHSGYEQYF
TGTGCCAGCAGCCCGGGCCACAGCGGTTACGAGCAGTACTTC
>TRBV13|TRBJ2-7|-|-
CASSPRQSGEIPLEQYF
TGTGCCAGCAGCCCCCGTCAGAGCGGAGAAATCCCCCTCGAGCAGTACTTC
>TRBV5-1|TRBJ1-3|few|-
CASRPDFSGNTIYF
TGCGCCAGCAGGCCGGACTTCTCTGGAAACACCATATATTTT
>TRBV10-3|TRBJ2-3|-|-
CAINGGTQNHDTQYF
TGTGCCATCAACGGCGGGACCCAAAACCACGATACGCAGTATTTT
>TRBV28|TRBJ2-1|-|TRBD2
CASSPTGSGFYNEQFF
TGTGCCAGCAGTCCTACGGGTAGCGGGTTCTACAATGAGCAGTTCTTC
>TRBV27|TRBJ1-5|few|TRBD1
CASSPTGTVNQPQHF
TGTGCCAGCAGCCCCACCGGGACAGTCAATCAGCCCCAGCATTTT
>TRBV28|TRBJ1-2|-|TRBD1
CASSTSPLTGLGYTF
TGTGCCAGCAGTACCTCCCCTCTGACAGGGCTAGGCTACACCTTC
>TRBV5-1|TRBJ2-3|-|TRBD2
CASSFSPSGTNTQYF
TGCGCCAGCAGCTTTTCACCTAGCGGGACCAATACGCAGTATTTT